The sequence of this TCR beta chain was determined in a study of blood T cell repertoires in COVID-19. Study-wide context: Spain, Italy and the United States supplied samples that represented acute and convalescent COVID-19.

Trimming took 5 bases from V and 6 from J; bases not matched to a gene: 8. Germline V gene data show CDR1 as SGHVS and CDR2 as FNYEAQ. The CDR3 sequence is 15 residues long. Per the original data handling: Estimates of nucleated cell counts were drawn from the amplification of reference gene primers. Only in-frame clones appear in the TCRdb table, and some are missing; sequencing was by immunoSEQ multiplex PCR. That table furnishes V, J and clone size, whereas the DNA furnished D and trimming. The sample has 210,000 or so clones; around 80% are singletons. The sequenced sample was peripheral blood. The sequence was obtained from a woman between 35 and 50 years old with acute or convalescent COVID-19. The V gene is TRBV7-6, the J gene TRBJ2-7; TRBD1 aligns across 12 bases. The CDR3 loop reads CASSDRGTGGVEQYF. The CDR3 DNA is TGTGCCAGCAGCGACAGGGGGACAGGGGGCGTCGAGCAGTACTTC.